The 2 T cell receptor beta chains listed next were all sequenced from one sample in a study of control samples from healthy donors and cancer patients (dated by TCRdb to the early 2020s). The library relied on the immunoSEQ multiplex PCR assay. The source is immuneACCESS, and TCRdb retained only in-frame sequences with V and J called. Part of the clones is not carried over; for the studies checked, unresolved V genes explain less than half of this, and the remainder is unexplained. The sample table holds 160,000 or so clones, of which roughly 94% were seen once. The top ten constitute roughly 8.4% of the sample. Sequencing was carried out using blood. These receptors all come from a woman aged 40 to 50 in good health.

The V and J genes are TRBV3-1 (or the pseudogene TRBV3-2) and TRBJ2-1; the match to TRBD2 covers 7 bases. This CDR3 contains 14 residues. The ends lost 2 bases at V and 8 bases at J; junction bases unmatched: 6. Per germline, CDR1 LGHDT and CDR2 YNNKEL (reference sequence). The CDR3 protein is CASSQSGRAHEQFF. CDR3 in DNA: TGTGCCAGCAGCCAAAGTGGGAGGGCCCATGAGCAGTTCTTC.

The chain recombines TRBV7-2 with TRBJ2-1; perhaps TRBD2 as D (6 bases). The CDR3 runs 15 residues. Germline-derived CDR1 and CDR2 are SGHTA and FQGNSA. The germline V and J ends were trimmed by 6 bases and 7 bases, with 19 bases remaining between them. The CDR3 sequence is CASRMGLERTNEQFF. In DNA form, the CDR3 reads TGTGCCAGCAGGATGGGACTCGAACGGACGAATGAGCAGTTCTTC.